A selection of T cell receptor beta chains follows, all from one sample in a study of early stage breast cancer tumors. Produced via immunoSEQ multiplex PCR; TCRdb's table is partial and in-frame only. The sample includes under 20,000 clones, more than 70% of them seen just once. Source material: blood. Receptors were obtained from a person between 65 and 80 years old with breast cancer. CDR3s include the opening cysteine and the closing phenylalanine or tryptophan. The order of the fields is D gene, clone size, V gene, J gene, CDR3 protein, CDR3 DNA. A D gene is named only where the DNA matches it firmly. Some rows have no size entry. The others give once, few or many, or a class for an expanded clone.

D gene: .; clone size: few; V gene: TRBV19; J gene: TRBJ1-2; CDR3 protein: CASSRESRWYGYTF; CDR3 DNA: TGTGCCAGTAGTCGTGAATCACGGTGGTATGGCTACACCTTC
D gene: TRBD1; clone size: .; V gene: TRBV11-2; J gene: TRBJ2-7; CDR3 protein: CASSLGGTGISYEQYF; CDR3 DNA: TGTGCCAGCAGCCTCGGTGGGACAGGGATCTCCTACGAGCAGTACTTC
D gene: TRBD1; clone size: once; V gene: TRBV18; J gene: TRBJ1-1; CDR3 protein: CASSPTVSGGMNTEAFF; CDR3 DNA: TGTGCCAGCTCACCAACAGTTTCAGGGGGGATGAACACTGAAGCTTTCTTT
D gene: .; clone size: few; V gene: TRBV5-4; J gene: TRBJ1-1; CDR3 protein: CASSLDPLGTEAFF; CDR3 DNA: TGTGCCAGCAGCTTGGACCCCCTCGGCACTGAAGCTTTCTTT
D gene: .; clone size: .; V gene: TRBV5-4; J gene: TRBJ1-1; CDR3 protein: CASSLGQGRRMNTEAFF; CDR3 DNA: TGTGCCAGCAGCTTGGGCCAGGGTCGAAGGATGAACACTGAAGCTTTCTTT
D gene: .; clone size: .; V gene: TRBV27; J gene: TRBJ1-5; CDR3 protein: CASTSGGQPQHF; CDR3 DNA: TGTGCCAGCACCTCGGGAGGACAGCCCCAGCATTTT
D gene: .; clone size: once; V gene: TRBV30; J gene: TRBJ1-1; CDR3 protein: CAWSLGTGAISFF; CDR3 DNA: TGTGCCTGGAGTCTGGGTACAGGTGCGATATCTTTCTTT
D gene: .; clone size: .; V gene: TRBV5-6; J gene: TRBJ1-1; CDR3 protein: CASSFRGGGTEAFF; CDR3 DNA: TGTGCCAGCAGCTTCCGGGGAGGAGGGACTGAAGCTTTCTTT
D gene: .; clone size: .; V gene: TRBV18; J gene: TRBJ1-2; CDR3 protein: CASSPTGDNYGYTF; CDR3 DNA: TGTGCCAGCTCACCAACAGGTGACAACTATGGCTACACCTTC
D gene: TRBD1; clone size: .; V gene: TRBV4-2; J gene: TRBJ2-7; CDR3 protein: CASSQGAGQGVNEQYF; CDR3 DNA: TGTGCCAGCAGCCAAGGAGCGGGACAGGGGGTCAACGAGCAGTACTTC
D gene: .; clone size: .; V gene: TRBV6-5; J gene: TRBJ1-1; CDR3 protein: CASNSRGARAEAFF; CDR3 DNA: TGTGCCAGCAACTCCCGGGGGGCTAGGGCTGAAGCTTTCTTT
D gene: TRBD1; clone size: .; V gene: TRBV11-2; J gene: TRBJ1-1; CDR3 protein: CASSLAGGTEAFF; CDR3 DNA: TGTGCCAGCAGCTTGGCAGGGGGAACTGAAGCTTTCTTT
D gene: .; clone size: .; V gene: TRBV7-2; J gene: TRBJ2-7; CDR3 protein: CASSPGGSSYEQYF; CDR3 DNA: TGTGCCAGCAGCCCAGGGGGGAGCTCCTACGAGCAGTACTTC
D gene: .; clone size: .; V gene: TRBV2; J gene: TRBJ1-2; CDR3 protein: CASSVLGGVRYTF; CDR3 DNA: TGTGCCAGCAGTGTATTAGGGGGAGTACGCTACACCTTC
D gene: TRBD2; clone size: .; V gene: TRBV19; J gene: TRBJ2-7; CDR3 protein: CASSITEGGQEQYF; CDR3 DNA: TGTGCCAGTAGTATAACCGAGGGAGGGCAGGAGCAGTACTTC
D gene: .; clone size: few; V gene: TRBV30; J gene: TRBJ1-6; CDR3 protein: CAWTGESNSPLHF; CDR3 DNA: TGTGCCTGGACAGGGGAAAGTAATTCACCCCTCCACTTT